These T cell receptor beta chains were read from a single sample in a study of T cell repertoires in ileal Crohn's disease. Assay: immunoSEQ multiplex PCR; the TCRdb copy retains only in-frame clones and omits some. The top ten hold over 2% of the sample, which has some 60,000 clones, 85% to 90% seen once. The sequenced sample consisted of ileal tissue. The receptors originated from an adult with Crohn's disease. Each CDR3 is given with its conserved first and last residue. Each record gives: clone size, J gene, D gene, V gene, CDR3 protein, CDR3 DNA. The D gene is left open where the match is weak. Only part of the rows carry a size: once, few, many, or a class if the clone is expanded.

- | TRBJ1-5 | - | TRBV4-2 | CASSRASSAGQPQHF | TGTGCCAGCAGCCGCGCTTCGTCGGCCGGGCAGCCCCAGCATTTT
- | TRBJ1-4 | TRBD1 | TRBV27 | CASSLITGGGEKLFF | TGTGCCAGCAGTTTAATAACAGGGGGTGGTGAAAAACTGTTTTTT
- | TRBJ1-2 | - | TRBV27 | CASSPRVSYGYTF | TGTGCCAGCAGTCCCAGGGTCAGCTATGGCTACACCTTC
- | TRBJ2-5 | - | TRBV5-4 | CASSLGGAEETQYF | TGTGCCAGCAGCTTAGGTGGGGCTGAAGAGACCCAGTACTTC
- | TRBJ2-3 | - | TRBV7-2 | CASSFIDTQYF | TGTGCCAGCAGCTTTATAGATACGCAGTATTTT
- | TRBJ2-7 | - | TRBV7-6 | CASSLDSGKTYEQYF | TGTGCCAGCAGCTTAGATTCAGGGAAGACCTACGAGCAGTACTTC
- | TRBJ1-5 | - | TRBV19 | CASSHNRDQPQHF | TGTGCCAGTAGCCATAACAGGGATCAGCCCCAGCATTTT
- | TRBJ1-4 | - | TRBV15 | CATTPDGSSGEKLFF | TGTGCCACCACCCCGGACGGGTCCTCGGGGGAAAAACTGTTTTTT
- | TRBJ2-7 | - | TRBV7-9 | CASSSQGYEQYF | TGTGCCAGCAGCTCACAGGGATACGAGCAGTACTTC
- | TRBJ2-5 | - | TRBV7-2 | CASSSIETQYF | TGTGCCAGCAGCTCCATAGAGACCCAGTACTTC
- | TRBJ1-2 | - | TRBV19 | CASSIRVRLYGYTF | TGTGCCAGTAGTATTCGCGTTCGCCTCTATGGCTACACCTTC
- | TRBJ2-1 | - | TRBV11-3 | CASSSRETAANEQFF | TGTGCCAGCAGCTCCCGGGAGACAGCTGCCAATGAGCAGTTCTTC
- | TRBJ2-1 | TRBD1 | TRBV6-1 | CASRSTTGEQFF | TGTGCCAGCAGGTCAACGACAGGGGAGCAGTTCTTC
- | TRBJ1-1 | TRBD1 | TRBV5-6 | CASSFGQALEAFF | TGTGCCAGCAGCTTTGGACAGGCCCTTGAAGCTTTCTTT
- | TRBJ2-7 | TRBD1 | TRBV19 | CASSWDRGIEQYF | TGTGCCAGTAGTTGGGACAGGGGTATCGAGCAGTACTTC
- | TRBJ1-5 | - | TRBV7-8 | CASSFGGGSNQPQHF | TGTGCCAGCAGCTTTGGAGGCGGAAGCAATCAGCCCCAGCATTTT
- | TRBJ1-2 | - | TRBV10-1 | CASSEDFSYGYTF | TGCGCCAGCAGTGAAGACTTTTCCTATGGCTACACCTTC
- | TRBJ1-6 | - | TRBV27 | CASSLRYNSPLHF | TGTGCCAGCAGTCTCCGGTATAATTCACCCCTCCACTTT
- | TRBJ2-3 | - | TRBV5-6 | CASSFPLGVSGPPTDTQYF | TGTGCCAGCAGCTTTCCCTTGGGTGTGAGCGGACCACCCACAGATACGCAGTATTTT
- | TRBJ2-7 | - | TRBV25-1 | CASSVGALYEQYF | TGTGCCAGCAGTGTAGGGGCGCTTTACGAGCAGTACTTC
once | TRBJ1-5 | - | TRBV28 | CASSVTDHSNQPQHF | TGTGCCAGCAGTGTGACAGATCATAGCAATCAGCCCCAGCATTTT
- | TRBJ2-5 | - | TRBV18 | CASSPNEKETQYF | TGTGCCAGCTCACCGAATGAGAAAGAGACCCAGTACTTC
once | TRBJ1-5 | - | TRBV14 | CASSQGTGQPQHF | TGTGCCAGCAGCCAAGGAACAGGCCAGCCCCAGCATTTT
- | TRBJ1-1 | TRBD1 | TRBV27 | CASSLGQGISEAFF | TGTGCCAGCAGTTTGGGACAGGGGATCAGTGAAGCTTTCTTT
- | TRBJ2-3 | TRBD2 | TRBV9 | CASSESSGRGRTDTQYF | TGTGCCAGCAGCGAGAGCAGCGGGAGAGGTCGCACAGATACGCAGTATTTT
- | TRBJ1-2 | - | TRBV7-2 | CASSLGWGSNYGYTF | TGTGCCAGCAGCTTAGGGTGGGGCTCAAACTATGGCTACACCTTC
- | TRBJ1-5 | - | TRBV5-6 | CASSLGQPNQPQHF | TGTGCCAGCAGCTTGGGACAGCCAAATCAGCCCCAGCATTTT
- | TRBJ1-4 | TRBD1 | TRBV12-5 | CASGSRDRGREKLFF | TGTGCTAGTGGAAGTAGGGACAGGGGGCGTGAAAAACTGTTTTTT
once | TRBJ1-1 | - | TRBV7-9 | CASSLELGAMSTEAFF | TGTGCCAGCAGCTTAGAGTTGGGGGCCATGAGCACTGAAGCTTTCTTT
- | TRBJ2-3 | TRBD2 | TRBV7-9 | CASRRVAGARFGTDTQYF | TGTGCCAGCAGGCGGGTAGCGGGAGCGCGCTTCGGCACAGATACGCAGTATTTT
- | TRBJ2-3 | TRBD2 | TRBV10-3 | CATRLAATDTQYF | TGTGCCACCCGACTAGCGGCCACAGATACGCAGTATTTT
- | TRBJ2-1 | TRBD2 | TRBV7-8 | CASRPLAQTYNEQFF | TGTGCCAGCAGACCACTAGCGCAAACCTACAATGAGCAGTTCTTC
- | TRBJ2-7 | - | TRBV18 | CASSPGYEQYF | TGTGCCAGCTCACCCGGGTACGAGCAGTACTTC
- | TRBJ1-5 | - | TRBV28 | CASSWGTLDQPQHF | TGTGCCAGCAGTTGGGGGACACTAGATCAGCCCCAGCATTTT
once | TRBJ2-5 | - | TRBV6-1 | CASRDLRGNQETQYF | TGTGCCAGCAGGGACCTCAGAGGGAACCAAGAGACCCAGTACTTC
- | TRBJ1-2 | - | TRBV5-1 | CASSSTTANYGYTF | TGCGCCAGCAGCAGCACGACAGCTAACTATGGCTACACCTTC
- | TRBJ2-3 | - | TRBV19 | CASSGDISTDTQYF | TGTGCCAGTTCAGGGGATATTAGCACAGATACGCAGTATTTT
- | TRBJ1-1 | TRBD1 | TRBV2 | CATGQYTEAFF | TGTGCCACGGGACAGTACACTGAAGCTTTCTTT
- | TRBJ2-3 | TRBD1 | TRBV9 | CASSVGTGGTDTQYF | TGTGCCAGCAGCGTAGGGACAGGGGGTACAGATACGCAGTATTTT
- | TRBJ1-2 | - | TRBV18 | CASSQSGTNYGYTF | TGTGCCAGCTCACAGTCAGGGACTAACTATGGCTACACCTTC
few | TRBJ2-2 | - | TRBV5-1 | CASSKTANTGELFF | TGCGCCAGCAGTAAGACAGCGAACACCGGGGAGCTGTTTTTT
- | TRBJ2-5 | TRBD2 | TRBV18 | CASSLNTVGTSGVKETQYF | TGTGCCAGCTCCCTGAATACCGTCGGGACTAGCGGGGTTAAGGAGACCCAGTACTTC
- | TRBJ2-4 | TRBD1 | TRBV28 | CASSLRGGKTKNIQYF | TGTGCCAGCAGTTTACGAGGGGGCAAGACCAAAAACATTCAGTACTTC
- | TRBJ2-1 | TRBD1 | TRBV7-2 | CANKKQGATWDEQFF | TGTGCCAACAAGAAGCAGGGGGCGACTTGGGATGAGCAGTTCTTC
- | TRBJ1-1 | - | TRBV5-1 | CASSFGEWDTEAFF | TGCGCCAGCAGCTTCGGGGAGTGGGACACTGAAGCTTTCTTT
- | TRBJ1-1 | TRBD1 | TRBV7-9 | CASSRKAGDRPVGTEAFF | TGTGCCAGCAGCCGGAAGGCGGGGGACAGGCCGGTGGGCACTGAAGCTTTCTTT